What follows are 2 T cell receptor beta chains derived from one specimen sequenced in a study of blood T cell repertoires in COVID-19. This table comes from immunoSEQ multiplex PCR, and its TCRdb copy is limited to in-frame clones, with some not included. The sample has about 110,000 clones; about 85% are singletons. The sequenced sample consisted of peripheral blood. The receptors shown here come from a woman in her 70s with acute or convalescent COVID-19.

The V call is TRBV27, the J call TRBJ1-1; 9 bases are shared with TRBD1. The CDR3 spans 16 residues. Germline V lookup: CDR1 MNHEY, CDR2 SMNVEV (reference sequence). With 5 bases clipped from V and 0 bases from J, the junction kept 7 bases outside the gene matches. CDR3 DNA: TGTGCCAGCAGTCCGTGGACAGGGGCTCTGAACACTGAAGCTTTCTTT. Amino acid sequence: CASSPWTGALNTEAFF.

This clone has more than one count but fewer than ten. The chain couples TRBV7-2 to TRBJ1-1; no clear D gene. V lost 5 bases to trimming and J lost 4 bases, with 17 bases between them. The CDR3 loop spans 15 amino acids. Germline V lookup: CDR1 SGHTA, CDR2 FQGNSA. The CDR3 protein is CASSARQGGLTEAFF. CDR3 coding DNA: TGTGCCAGCAGCGCGAGACAAGGAGGTCTCACTGAAGCTTTCTTT.